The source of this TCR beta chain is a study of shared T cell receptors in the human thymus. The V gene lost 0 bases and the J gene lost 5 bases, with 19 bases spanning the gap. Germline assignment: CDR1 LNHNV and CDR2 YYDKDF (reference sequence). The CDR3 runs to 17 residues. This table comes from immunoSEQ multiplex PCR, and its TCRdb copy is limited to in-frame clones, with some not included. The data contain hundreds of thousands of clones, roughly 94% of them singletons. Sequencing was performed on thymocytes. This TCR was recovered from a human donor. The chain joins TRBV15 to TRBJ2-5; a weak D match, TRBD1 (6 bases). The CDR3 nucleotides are TGTGCCACCAGCAGAGATAATACAGGGAGTCCAGAGGAGACCCAGTACTTC. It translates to CATSRDNTGSPEETQYF.